This T cell receptor (beta chain) derives from a study of blood T cell repertoires in COVID-19. Study-level background: COVID-19 samples collected from the United States, Italy and Spain covered acute and convalescent phases. Sources were T cells, B-cell-depleted T cells, or PBMCs; the material itself was cDNA or gDNA.

How the authors handled the data: Reference gene primers were amplified, and this amplification served to estimate nucleated cell counts. Sequencing used immunoSEQ multiplex PCR; TCRdb keeps in-frame clones, though not all of them. V and J calls and clone size follow that table, whereas D and trimming were derived from the DNA. The sample comprises fewer than 450,000 clones, around 88% of which are singletons, and roughly 12% rests with the top ten. This TCR was sampled from a woman aged 50 to 60 with COVID-19, enrolled during active disease. Sequenced input: peripheral blood.

The CDR3 protein is CASSLFQGSVRGYTF. For the CDR3, the DNA is TGTGCCAGCAGTTTATTCCAGGGCTCTGTCCGTGGCTACACCTTC. V and J are TRBV28 and TRBJ1-2; D is perhaps TRBD1 (5 bases). From germline, CDR1 is MDHEN and CDR2 SYDVKM. This CDR3 has 15 residues. V was clipped by 1 base and J by 7 bases, with 16 bases between them.